This T cell receptor (beta chain) was retrieved from a study of cytomegalovirus exposure and HLA in healthy donors. General observations from the study: Listed as cytomegalovirus-associated were approximately 160 TCR beta chains.

Primers for the PCR totalled 60 Vbeta and 13 Jbeta. TCRdb keeps only in-frame clones here, not all; method: immunoSEQ multiplex PCR. This table holds more than 110,000 clones, more than 9.5% found once. Worth noting for this clone: Its cognate antigen is unknown.

The sample was PBMCs. The TCR was taken from a man aged 50 to 60 in good health and CMV-seronegative.

The CDR3 DNA reads as TGTGCCAGCAGTCCCAATCCCCAAGAGACCCAGTACTTC. Residues: CASSPNPQETQYF. The chain recombines TRBV27 with TRBJ2-5; D remains unclear. Germline-derived CDR1 and CDR2 are MNHEY and SMNVEV (reference sequence). CDR3 length equals 13 residues. The V end was cut by 5 bases, the J end by 1 base, with 8 bases between.